The text below deals with one T cell receptor beta chain. The clone's antigen remains unknown. One base away there is no much larger clone; base qualities are not given. This sample is part of a study of graft-versus-host responses after intestinal transplantation (dated by TCRdb to the early 2020s). With regard to the full study: The transplants that recipients received were multivisceral, liver-intestinal, or isolated intestinal. A peak of at least 4% donor T cells among recipient peripheral blood mononuclear cells was the definition used for donor T cell macrochimerism. Of the roughly 26 intestinal transplant recipients enrolled in the cohort, one of whom was a retransplant, 3 patients without pretransplant specimens were excluded. Alloreactive clones were identified by sequencing pre-transplant mixed lymphocyte reaction products and comparing them with unstimulated pre-transplant donor and recipient T cells. All recipients received anti-thymocyte globulin induction followed by maintenance tacrolimus and steroids for around 3 years. After intestinal transplantation, graft-versus-host and host-versus-graft alloreactive T cell clones in the graft, circulation and bone marrow were tracked using bulk TCR-beta CDR3 sequencing. Rather than going through the commercial service, samples from a few later patients were sequenced in-house on an Illumina MiSeq and processed with MiXCR.

This sample's time point label indicates: cells obtained before transplantation from donor or recipient. CD3+CD4+ and CD3+CD8+ populations were FACS-sorted from unstimulated pre-transplant donor and recipient cells taken from spleen or lymph nodes. The CDR3 sequence holds 12 residues, the cysteine and phenylalanine included. This entry keeps only the CDR3 DNA: 36 bases, framed from base 1. V is reduced by 2 bases and J by 5 bases, leaving a spacing of 9 bases between them. From a lookup of the germline V gene, CDR1 and CDR2 are SQVTM and ANQGSEA. What the authors observed across the whole study: Early after transplant, declines in HvG clones were associated with peak levels of circulating GvH clones. High GvH to HvG T cell clonal ratios were observed in the allografts of patients with donor T cell macrochimerism. The relatively low number and heterogeneity of intestinal transplant patients limited the conclusions. GvH clones turned up in recipient bone marrow, with some appearing earlier in ileal mucosa or blood, a pattern consistent with an intestinal mucosal origin.

Receptor amplification or capture employed the immunoSEQ multiplex PCR assay. For most patients, genomic DNA was isolated with the Qiagen DNeasy Blood and Tissue Kit and sent frozen to Adaptive Biotechnologies for TCR sequencing. For most patients, genomic DNA was subjected to high-throughput TCR-beta CDR3 sequencing by Adaptive Biotechnologies. The authors' analysis ran thus. Adaptive's ImmunoSEQ software supplied the TCR sequencing data for 18 patients, while MiXCR and VDJtools were used to process a few other patients. To correct CD4 versus CD8 sorting errors, sequences present in both subsets at a frequency ratio below 5:1 were removed. CDR3 nucleotide sequences shared between donor and recipient were removed because the origin of such sequences could not be assigned. At least 2-fold expansion over unstimulated cells and a minimum CFSE-low frequency of 0.002% (template counts) or 0.001% (read counts) were required for clones to be classified as alloreactive. Clones were considered mappable if detected in sequenced pre-transplant spleen, lymph node, or MLR CFSE-low populations of the donor or recipient. Cumulative frequency of alloreactive clones was calculated as a percentage of all sequences weighted by copy number. The table was pulled from immuneACCESS by TCRdb, which kept in-frame rearrangements only. Such tables lose some clones; where checked, under half of the loss comes from unresolved V genes, and the rest has no known cause. V, J and clone size reflect that table, while D and trimming were determined from the DNA. In all, the sample holds about 92,000 clones, and around 90% of those were seen once. Clones ranked in the top ten supply 5.5% to 7% of the sample.

This chain joins TRBV29-1 to TRBJ1-2, with no D gene named confidently. The specimen was unstimulated CD8+ T cells sorted from spleen or lymph node cells, collected before intestinal transplant. The sequence was collected from a human donor who received an intestinal transplant. The nucleotide sequence is given as TGCAGCGTTGAAATCACAGCGTATGGCTACACCTTC. Protein translation: CSVEITAYGYTF.